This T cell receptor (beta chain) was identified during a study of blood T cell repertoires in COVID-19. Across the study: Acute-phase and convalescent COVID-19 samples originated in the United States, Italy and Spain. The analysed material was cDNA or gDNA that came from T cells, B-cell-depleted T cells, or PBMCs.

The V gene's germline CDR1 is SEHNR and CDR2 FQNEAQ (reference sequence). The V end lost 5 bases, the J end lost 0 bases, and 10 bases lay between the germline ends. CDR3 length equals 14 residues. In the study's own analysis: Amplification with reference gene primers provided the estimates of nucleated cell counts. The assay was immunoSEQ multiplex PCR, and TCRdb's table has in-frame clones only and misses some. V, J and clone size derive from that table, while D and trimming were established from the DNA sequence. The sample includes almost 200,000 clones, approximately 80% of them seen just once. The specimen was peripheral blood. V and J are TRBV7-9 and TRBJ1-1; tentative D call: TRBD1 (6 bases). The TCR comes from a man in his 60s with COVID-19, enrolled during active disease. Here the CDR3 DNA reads TGTGCCAGCAGCGAGCAGGGGTTGAACACTGAAGCTTTCTTT. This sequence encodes CASSEQGLNTEAFF. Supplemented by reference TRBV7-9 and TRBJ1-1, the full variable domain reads DTGVSQNPRHKITKRGQNVTFRCDPISEHNRLYWYRQTLGQGPEFLTYFQNEAQLEKSRLLSDRFSAERPKGSFSTLEIQRTEQGDSAMYLCASSEQGLNTEAFFGQGTRLTVV.